A selection of T cell receptor beta chains follows, all from one sample in a study of blood T cell repertoires in COVID-19. The repertoire was sequenced with immunoSEQ multiplex PCR; TCRdb's copy has only in-frame clones and lacks some. The sample has 180,000 or so clones; about 80% are singletons. The sequencing input was PBMCs or T cells enriched from blood (not recorded which). The receptors here all came from a man aged 55 to 69 who had been exposed to COVID-19. Each CDR3 is given with its conserved first and last residue. Fields, in order: D gene, clone size, V gene, J gene, CDR3 protein, CDR3 DNA. The D gene is left open where the match is weak. Size is omitted from some rows. Given values are once, few, many or a class for expanded clones.

>.|.|TRBV6-2/TRBV6-3|TRBJ1-2
CASSQSGTIRGNYGYTF
TGTGCCAGCAGCCAAAGCGGGACGATTCGCGGCAACTATGGCTACACCTTC
>.|.|TRBV15|TRBJ1-1
CATSSRPVAVTNTEAFF
TGTGCCACCAGCTCCAGGCCTGTCGCAGTGACGAACACTGAAGCTTTCTTT
>.|many|TRBV24-1|TRBJ2-2
CATTTANTGELFF
TGTGCCACGACGACAGCGAACACCGGGGAGCTGTTTTTT
>TRBD2|.|TRBV5-4|TRBJ2-3
CASSTSGRTDTQYF
TGTGCCAGCTCGACTAGCGGGAGAACAGATACGCAGTATTTT
>.|.|TRBV12-3/TRBV12-4|TRBJ1-2
CASRPGQIYGYTF
TGTGCCAGCCGACCGGGACAAATCTATGGCTACACCTTC
>.|.|TRBV7-2|TRBJ1-5
CASSLAFGRGDQPQHF
TGTGCCAGCAGCTTAGCGTTCGGCAGGGGTGATCAGCCCCAGCATTTT
>.|.|TRBV19|TRBJ1-5
CASSGGQVGNQPQHF
TGTGCCAGTAGCGGGGGGCAGGTCGGCAATCAGCCCCAGCATTTT
>.|.|TRBV7-2|TRBJ2-1
CASSLAGGMGRNEQFF
TGTGCCAGCAGCTTAGCAGGCGGTATGGGGCGGAATGAGCAGTTCTTC
>.|.|TRBV24-1|TRBJ1-5
CATSDLGSGNQPQHF
TGTGCCACCAGTGATTTAGGAAGCGGCAATCAGCCCCAGCATTTT
>TRBD1|.|TRBV5-4|TRBJ2-5
CASSPGTENQETQYF
TGTGCCAGCAGCCCCGGGACAGAGAACCAAGAGACCCAGTACTTC
>TRBD2|.|TRBV20-1|TRBJ2-1
CSASHLAGGGNEQFF
TGCAGTGCTAGTCACCTAGCGGGTGGGGGTAATGAGCAGTTCTTC
>.|.|TRBV6-5|TRBJ2-5
CASRTRFQETQYF
TGTGCCAGCAGAACCAGATTCCAAGAGACCCAGTACTTC
>.|.|TRBV25-1|TRBJ1-1
CASGGGANTEAFF
TGTGCCAGCGGGGGGGGAGCAAACACTGAAGCTTTCTTT
>TRBD1|.|TRBV7-6|TRBJ2-5
CASSSTGGKYQETQYF
TGTGCCAGCAGCTCAACAGGGGGCAAGTACCAAGAGACCCAGTACTTC
>.|.|TRBV19|TRBJ2-7
CASSPGVATYEQYF
TGTGCCAGTAGTCCGGGAGTAGCCACTTACGAGCAGTACTTC
>.|.|TRBV12-3/TRBV12-4|TRBJ2-2
CASSWSGAGELFF
TGTGCCAGCAGTTGGTCAGGGGCCGGGGAGCTGTTTTTT
>.|.|TRBV11-2|TRBJ1-1
CASSAIGGPEAFF
TGTGCCAGCAGCGCGATTGGGGGCCCTGAAGCTTTCTTT
>.|.|TRBV3-1/TRBV3-2|TRBJ1-4
CASSQVSTNEKLFF
TGTGCCAGCAGCCAAGTCTCAACTAATGAAAAACTGTTTTTT
>.|.|TRBV27|TRBJ1-2
CASSFLARGGMDGYTF
TGTGCCAGCAGTTTCCTCGCGAGGGGCGGGATGGATGGCTACACCTTC
>.|.|TRBV19|TRBJ2-2
CASSLGGGSNTGELFF
TGTGCCAGTAGTCTGGGTGGGGGCTCGAACACCGGGGAGCTGTTTTTT
>.|.|TRBV6-5|TRBJ2-7
CASRPDRSSYEQYF
TGTGCCAGCAGACCCGACAGGAGCTCCTACGAGCAGTACTTC
>TRBD1|.|TRBV7-6|TRBJ2-7
CASSLGGQGSYFSYEQYF
TGTGCCAGCAGCTTAGGAGGACAGGGGTCTTACTTCTCCTACGAGCAGTACTTC
>TRBD2|.|TRBV15|TRBJ2-1
CATSRDGGSQYNEQFF
TGTGCCACCAGCAGAGATGGCGGGAGCCAGTACAATGAGCAGTTCTTC
>.|.|TRBV28|TRBJ1-4
CASSFPGALGKLFF
TGTGCCAGCAGTTTCCCAGGGGCCCTTGGAAAACTGTTTTTT
>.|.|TRBV4-2|TRBJ1-5
CASSRTGIFSNQPQHF
TGTGCCAGCAGCCGTACAGGGATTTTTAGCAATCAGCCCCAGCATTTT
>.|.|TRBV9|TRBJ1-2
CASSVAPGYGYTF
TGTGCCAGCAGCGTGGCCCCGGGCTATGGCTACACCTTC
>TRBD1|.|TRBV5-6|TRBJ1-6
CASSLAPWDRGSPLHF
TGTGCCAGCAGCTTGGCGCCTTGGGACAGGGGTTCCCCCCTCCACTTT
>.|few|TRBV11-3|TRBJ1-5
CASRPGQFSNQPQHF
TGTGCCAGCAGACCCGGACAGTTTAGCAATCAGCCCCAGCATTTT
>.|.|TRBV9|TRBJ2-3
CASSRGSTDTQYF
TGTGCCAGCTCAAGAGGGAGCACAGATACGCAGTATTTT
>.|.|TRBV12-3/TRBV12-4|TRBJ1-6
CASSQDRYSPLHF
TGTGCCAGCAGTCAGGACAGATATTCACCCCTCCACTTT
>.|once|TRBV5-4|TRBJ1-4
CASSPTAYNEKLFF
TGTGCCAGCAGCCCGACAGCCTATAATGAAAAACTGTTTTTT
>TRBD2|.|TRBV9|TRBJ2-1
CASSVGTSGNNEQFF
TGTGCCAGCAGCGTGGGGACTAGCGGAAACAATGAGCAGTTCTTC
>TRBD1|.|TRBV19|TRBJ2-1
CASSMGQGRNEQFF
TGTGCCAGTAGTATGGGACAGGGAAGGAATGAGCAGTTCTTC
>.|.|TRBV30|TRBJ1-2
CAWSVTDSNYGYTF
TGTGCCTGGAGTGTAACGGACTCTAACTATGGCTACACCTTC
>TRBD2|.|TRBV9|TRBJ2-4
CASSVGALAVDSLAKNIQYF
TGTGCCAGCAGCGTAGGTGCACTAGCGGTTGATTCTCTAGCCAAAAACATTCAGTACTTC
>.|.|TRBV27|TRBJ2-7
CASSPDKGYEQYF
TGTGCCAGCTCGCCGGACAAGGGCTACGAGCAGTACTTC
>TRBD1|.|TRBV15|TRBJ1-4
CATSREGTGIAKLFF
TGTGCCACCAGCAGAGAAGGGACAGGGATTGCAAAACTGTTTTTT
>.|.|TRBV11-3|TRBJ2-5
CASSFGQVQETQYF
TGTGCCAGCAGCTTCGGACAAGTACAAGAGACCCAGTACTTC
>.|few|TRBV11-2|TRBJ2-3
CASSLDRLTDTQYF
TGTGCCAGCAGCCTCGACAGGCTCACAGATACGCAGTATTTT
>.|.|TRBV7-2|TRBJ2-7
CASSLGGVYEQYF
TGTGCCAGCAGCTTAGGGGGGGTTTACGAGCAGTACTTC
>.|.|TRBV6-5|TRBJ1-4
CASSSLGATNEKLFF
TGTGCCAGCAGTTCCTTGGGAGCAACTAATGAAAAACTGTTTTTT
>.|.|TRBV20-1|TRBJ1-2
CSASAGNGYTF
TGCAGTGCTAGCGCAGGGAATGGCTACACCTTC
>.|.|TRBV6-5|TRBJ2-4
CASSYSRDVKNIQYF
TGTGCCAGCAGTTACTCGCGGGACGTCAAAAACATTCAGTACTTC
>.|.|TRBV5-1|TRBJ2-7
CASRGLLYEQYF
TGCGCCAGCAGGGGACTGCTCTACGAGCAGTACTTC
>TRBD2|.|TRBV5-1|TRBJ2-3
CASSLAGRATWTDTQYF
TGCGCCAGCAGTTTAGCGGGGCGGGCCACTTGGACGGATACGCAGTATTTT
>TRBD1|.|TRBV27|TRBJ1-4
CASRGQVDEKLFF
TGTGCCAGCAGGGGACAGGTCGATGAAAAACTGTTTTTT
>.|.|TRBV29-1|TRBJ1-1
CSVSGGAGGAEAFF
TGCAGCGTCTCGGGGGGGGCCGGGGGAGCTGAAGCTTTCTTT
>.|.|TRBV12-5|TRBJ1-5
CASGLDTGSGQPQHF
TGTGCTAGTGGTTTGGACACAGGGTCGGGTCAGCCCCAGCATTTT
>TRBD1|.|TRBV6-2/TRBV6-3|TRBJ2-3
CASSLTTGTGADTQYF
TGTGCCAGCAGTCTAACCACCGGGACAGGGGCAGATACGCAGTATTTT
>.|.|TRBV6-5|TRBJ1-1
CASREAGKAFF
TGTGCCAGCAGGGAGGCGGGGAAAGCTTTCTTT
>TRBD2|.|TRBV11-2|TRBJ2-1
CASSLPGGPTLEQFF
TGTGCCAGCAGCCTCCCGGGAGGTCCTACGTTAGAGCAGTTCTTC
>.|.|TRBV5-3|TRBJ1-2
CAPKGTRGLTNYGYTF
TGTGCCCCCAAGGGGACACGCGGACTTACTAACTATGGCTACACCTTC
>.|.|TRBV6-4|TRBJ2-3
CASSESSTDTQYF
TGTGCCAGCAGTGAATCTAGCACAGATACGCAGTATTTT
>TRBD1|.|TRBV2|TRBJ1-6
CASSLGDRGSPLHF
TGTGCCAGCTCACTGGGGGACAGGGGTTCACCCCTCCACTTT